This T cell receptor beta chain was found in a study of blood T cell repertoires in COVID-19. The overall study: PBMCs, B-cell-depleted T cells, or T cells were the source of the cDNA or gDNA that made up the material.

Participant age was roughly 18 to 95 years, and participants resided in roughly 24 US areas. Recovery meant two consecutive negative NP/OP PCR tests, professional clearance, or resolved symptoms. Sequenced by immunoSEQ multiplex PCR; TCRdb stores in-frame clones only, minus some. The table has approximately 490,000 clones, roughly nine tenths seen once. Germline V lookup: CDR1 SGDLS, CDR2 YYNGEE. The CDR3 totals 15 residues. Germline trimming cut 7 bases from V and 1 base from J; bases unmatched to any gene: 7. The rearrangement links TRBV9 to TRBJ2-1; 8 bases fit TRBD2. The source is a woman aged 18 to 35 who had recovered from COVID-19. The material sequenced was PBMCs or T cells enriched from blood (not recorded which). The CDR3: CASGRGGPSYNEQFF. The CDR3 DNA reads TGTGCCAGCGGACGCGGGGGGCCATCCTACAATGAGCAGTTCTTC.